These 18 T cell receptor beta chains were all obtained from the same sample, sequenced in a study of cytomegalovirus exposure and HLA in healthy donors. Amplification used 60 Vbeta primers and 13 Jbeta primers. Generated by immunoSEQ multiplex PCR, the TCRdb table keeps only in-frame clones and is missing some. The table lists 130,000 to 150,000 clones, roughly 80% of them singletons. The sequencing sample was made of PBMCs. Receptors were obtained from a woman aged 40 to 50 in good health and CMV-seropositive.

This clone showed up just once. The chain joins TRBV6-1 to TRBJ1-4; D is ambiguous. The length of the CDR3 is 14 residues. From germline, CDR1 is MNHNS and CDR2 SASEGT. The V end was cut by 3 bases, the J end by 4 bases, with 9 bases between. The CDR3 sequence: CASSEVQLNEKLFF. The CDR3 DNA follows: TGTGCCAGCAGTGAGGTACAGCTTAATGAAAAACTGTTTTTT.

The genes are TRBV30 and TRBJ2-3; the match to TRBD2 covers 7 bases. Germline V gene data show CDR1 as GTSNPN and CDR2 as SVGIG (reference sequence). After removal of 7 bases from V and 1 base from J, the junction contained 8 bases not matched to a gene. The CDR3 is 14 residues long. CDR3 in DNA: TGTGCCTACCAAGCGGGGTTGGGCACAGATACGCAGTATTTT. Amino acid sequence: CAYQAGLGTDTQYF.

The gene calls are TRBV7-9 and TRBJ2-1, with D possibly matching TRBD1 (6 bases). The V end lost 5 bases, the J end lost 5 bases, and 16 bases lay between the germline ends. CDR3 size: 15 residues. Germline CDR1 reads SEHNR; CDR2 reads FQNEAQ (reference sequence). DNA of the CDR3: TGTGCCAGCAGCCCAACCGACAGGAATGACAATGAGCAGTTCTTC. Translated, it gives CASSPTDRNDNEQFF.

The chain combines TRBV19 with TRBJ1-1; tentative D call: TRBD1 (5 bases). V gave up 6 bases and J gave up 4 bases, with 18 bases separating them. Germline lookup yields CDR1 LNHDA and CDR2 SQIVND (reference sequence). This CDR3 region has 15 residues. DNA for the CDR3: TGTGCCAGTAGCTCAACTGGGGGGGTGGTCACTGAAGCTTTCTTT. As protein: CASSSTGGVVTEAFF.

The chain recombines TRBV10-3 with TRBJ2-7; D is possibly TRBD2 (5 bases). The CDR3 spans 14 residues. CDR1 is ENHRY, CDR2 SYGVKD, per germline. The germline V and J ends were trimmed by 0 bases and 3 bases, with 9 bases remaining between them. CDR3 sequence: CAISESPSRYEQYF. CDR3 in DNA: TGTGCCATCAGTGAGTCCCCTAGCCGCTACGAGCAGTACTTC.

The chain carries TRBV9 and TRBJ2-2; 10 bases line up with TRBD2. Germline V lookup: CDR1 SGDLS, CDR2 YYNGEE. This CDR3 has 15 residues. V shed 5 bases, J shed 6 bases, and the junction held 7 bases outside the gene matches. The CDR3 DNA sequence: TGTGCCAGCAGACGAGCGGGGGGGCCCGCCGGGGAGCTGTTTTTT. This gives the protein CASRRAGGPAGELFF. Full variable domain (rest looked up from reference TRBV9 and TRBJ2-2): DSGVTQTPKHLITATGQRVTLRCSPRSGDLSVYWYQQSLDQGLQFLIQYYNGEERAKGNILERFSAQQFPDLHSELNLSSLELGDSALYFCASRRAGGPAGELFFGEGSRLTVL.

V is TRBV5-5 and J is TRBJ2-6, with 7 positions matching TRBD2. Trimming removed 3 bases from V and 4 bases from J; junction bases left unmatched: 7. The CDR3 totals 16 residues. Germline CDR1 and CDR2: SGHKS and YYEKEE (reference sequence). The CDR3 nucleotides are TGTGCCAGCAGCTCCTGGGAGGGGTCCGGGGCCAACGTCCTGACTTTC. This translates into CASSSWEGSGANVLTF. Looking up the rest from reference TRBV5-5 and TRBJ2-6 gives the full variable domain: DAGVTQSPTHLIKTRGQQVTLRCSPISGHKSVSWYQQVLGQGPQFIFQYYEKEERGRGNFPDRFSARQFPNYSSELNVNALLLGDSALYLCASSSWEGSGANVLTFGAGSRLTVL.

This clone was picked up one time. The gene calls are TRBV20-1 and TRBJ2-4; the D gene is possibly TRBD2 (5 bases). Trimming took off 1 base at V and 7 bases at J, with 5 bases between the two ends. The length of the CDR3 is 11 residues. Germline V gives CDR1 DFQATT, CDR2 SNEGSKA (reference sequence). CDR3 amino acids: CSARGGNIQYF. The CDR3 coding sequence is TGCAGTGCTAGAGGAGGGAACATTCAGTACTTC.

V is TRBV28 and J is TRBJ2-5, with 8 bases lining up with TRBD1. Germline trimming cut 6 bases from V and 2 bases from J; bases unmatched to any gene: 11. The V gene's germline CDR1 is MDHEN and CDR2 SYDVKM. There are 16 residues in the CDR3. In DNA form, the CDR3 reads TGTGCCAGCAGGCCAGGGACAGGCAGCCGACAAGAGACCCAGTACTTC. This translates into CASRPGTGSRQETQYF. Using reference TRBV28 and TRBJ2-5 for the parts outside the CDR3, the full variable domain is DVKVTQSSRYLVKRTGEKVFLECVQDMDHENMFWYRQDPGLGLRLIYFSYDVKMKEKGDIPEGYSVSREKKERFSLILESASTNQTSMYLCASRPGTGSRQETQYFGPGTRLLVL.

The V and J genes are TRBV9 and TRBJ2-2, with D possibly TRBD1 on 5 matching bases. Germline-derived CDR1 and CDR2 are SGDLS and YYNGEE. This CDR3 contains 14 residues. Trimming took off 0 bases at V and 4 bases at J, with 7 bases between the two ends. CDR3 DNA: TGTGCCAGCAGCGTAGGCAGGGCCACCGGGGAGCTGTTTTTT. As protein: CASSVGRATGELFF.

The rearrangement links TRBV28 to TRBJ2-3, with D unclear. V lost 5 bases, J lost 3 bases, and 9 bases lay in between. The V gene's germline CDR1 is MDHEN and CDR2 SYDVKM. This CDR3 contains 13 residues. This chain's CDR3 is CASSTLRTDTQYF. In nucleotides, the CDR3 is TGTGCCAGCAGTACGTTGAGGACAGATACGCAGTATTTT.

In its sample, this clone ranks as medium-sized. In nucleotides, the CDR3 is TGTGCCAGTAGTAAGTCCGGGCAAGAGACCCAGTACTTC. As protein: CASSKSGQETQYF. The rearrangement uses TRBV19 and TRBJ2-5, with no clear D. This CDR3 spans 13 amino acids. The V and J ends lost 4 bases and 2 bases respectively, with 8 bases between them. Germline V gene lookup returns CDR1 LNHDA and CDR2 SQIVND (reference sequence).

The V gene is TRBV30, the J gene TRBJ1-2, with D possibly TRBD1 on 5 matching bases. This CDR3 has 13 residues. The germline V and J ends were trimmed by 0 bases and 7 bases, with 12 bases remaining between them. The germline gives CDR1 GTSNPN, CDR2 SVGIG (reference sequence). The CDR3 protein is CAWSVLFQGGYTF. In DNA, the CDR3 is TGTGCCTGGAGTGTACTTTTTCAGGGTGGCTACACCTTC.

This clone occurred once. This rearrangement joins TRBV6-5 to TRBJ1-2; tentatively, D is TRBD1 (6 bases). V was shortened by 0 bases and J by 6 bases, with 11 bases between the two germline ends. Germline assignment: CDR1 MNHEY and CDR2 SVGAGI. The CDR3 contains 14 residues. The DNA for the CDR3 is TGTGCCAGCAGTTACTCACGGGACAACAATGGCTACACCTTC. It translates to CASSYSRDNNGYTF.

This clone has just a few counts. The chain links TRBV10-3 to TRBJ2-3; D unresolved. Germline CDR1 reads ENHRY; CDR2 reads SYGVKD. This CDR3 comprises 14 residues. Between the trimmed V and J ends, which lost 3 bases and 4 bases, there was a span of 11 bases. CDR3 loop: CAISDSLEPDTQYF. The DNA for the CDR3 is TGTGCCATCAGTGACTCTCTAGAACCAGATACGCAGTATTTT.

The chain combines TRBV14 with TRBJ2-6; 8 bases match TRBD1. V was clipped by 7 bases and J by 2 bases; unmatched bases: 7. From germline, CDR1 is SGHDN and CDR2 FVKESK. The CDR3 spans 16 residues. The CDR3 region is CASNTLTGAGANVLTF. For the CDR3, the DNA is TGTGCCAGCAACACTTTGACAGGGGCTGGGGCCAACGTCCTGACTTTC.

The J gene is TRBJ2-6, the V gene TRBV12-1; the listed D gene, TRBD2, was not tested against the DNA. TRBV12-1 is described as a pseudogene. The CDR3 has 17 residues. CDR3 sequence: CASSFGTSGGGANVLTF. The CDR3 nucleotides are TGTGCCAGCAGCTTTGGTACTAGCGGGGGTGGGGCCAACGTCCTGACTTTC.

DNA of the CDR3: TGTGCCAGCAGCCCCCGGGACAGGGTAGGAGAGCAGTACTTC. As protein: CASSPRDRVGEQYF. The gene calls are TRBV27 and TRBJ2-7, with TRBD1 matching over 9 bases. J lost 7 bases, V lost 6 bases, and 10 bases had no gene match. The CDR3 spans 14 residues. Germline V lookup: CDR1 MNHEY, CDR2 SMNVEV (reference sequence).